The text below deals with one T cell receptor (beta chain). What it binds is unknown. This CDR3 has 14 residues. Germline lookup yields CDR1 WSHSY and CDR2 SAAADI. Trimming removed 7 bases from V and 0 bases from J, with 11 bases in between. This sample stems from a study of beta chain features in type 1 diabetes. Looking at the study overall: Cell yields, gender and age were comparable in patients and healthy donors. Sorted cells examined across all samples numbered 100 million to 140 million.

Sequencing targeted expressed TCRB transcripts, as all isolated RNA had been reverse transcribed. The method was immunoSEQ multiplex PCR; TCRdb's version includes in-frame clones alone and lacks a portion of them. The top ten clones hold about 0.06% of a sample with around 430,000 clones, approximately 30% of them seen once. Study-wide points: Healthy donors had naive, central memory and Treg TCRB repertoires that appeared less similar than those seen among patients. These data did not resolve whether HLA type affects TCRB rearrangement.

This chain joins TRBV10-2 and TRBJ2-3; D gene uncertain. The sequenced material came from naive CD4+ T cells from blood. The receptor was isolated from a young man in good health. CDR3 sequence: CASTRRTSTDTQYF. The CDR3 bases are TGCGCCAGCACCCGTCGTACTAGCACAGATACGCAGTATTTT.